This TCR beta chain is drawn from a study of T cell responses to AZD1222 COVID-19 vaccine. Study findings and constraints: Spike-wide vaccine-associated CD4 TCRs dominated at 160-218 and 743-854.

Remarks on this clone: Its antigen is currently unknown.

TCRdb's table, derived via immunoSEQ multiplex PCR, lists solely in-frame clones and lacks some. Counted here are tens of thousands of clones, approximately 90% occurring once; the ten biggest clones make up over 4.5%. CDR1 and CDR2 (germline): SGHVS, FQNEAQ. The CDR3 extends over 14 amino acids. V was pared by 0 bases and J by 0 bases, with 3 bases between. The chain uses TRBV7-8 and TRBJ1-5; no reliable D call. The sequenced sample was peripheral blood, obtained on day 0 of AZD1222 vaccination. The TCR comes from an adult in good health. The CDR3 DNA follows: TGTGCCAGCAGCTTAGCGGGTAGCAATCAGCCCCAGCATTTT. Residues: CASSLAGSNQPQHF. Looking up the rest from reference TRBV7-8 and TRBJ1-5 gives the full variable domain: GAGVSQSPRYKVAKRGQDVALRCDPISGHVSLFWYQQALGQGPEFLTYFQNEAQLDKSGLPSDRFFAERPEGSVSTLKIQRTQQEDSAVYLCASSLAGSNQPQHFGDGTRLSIL.